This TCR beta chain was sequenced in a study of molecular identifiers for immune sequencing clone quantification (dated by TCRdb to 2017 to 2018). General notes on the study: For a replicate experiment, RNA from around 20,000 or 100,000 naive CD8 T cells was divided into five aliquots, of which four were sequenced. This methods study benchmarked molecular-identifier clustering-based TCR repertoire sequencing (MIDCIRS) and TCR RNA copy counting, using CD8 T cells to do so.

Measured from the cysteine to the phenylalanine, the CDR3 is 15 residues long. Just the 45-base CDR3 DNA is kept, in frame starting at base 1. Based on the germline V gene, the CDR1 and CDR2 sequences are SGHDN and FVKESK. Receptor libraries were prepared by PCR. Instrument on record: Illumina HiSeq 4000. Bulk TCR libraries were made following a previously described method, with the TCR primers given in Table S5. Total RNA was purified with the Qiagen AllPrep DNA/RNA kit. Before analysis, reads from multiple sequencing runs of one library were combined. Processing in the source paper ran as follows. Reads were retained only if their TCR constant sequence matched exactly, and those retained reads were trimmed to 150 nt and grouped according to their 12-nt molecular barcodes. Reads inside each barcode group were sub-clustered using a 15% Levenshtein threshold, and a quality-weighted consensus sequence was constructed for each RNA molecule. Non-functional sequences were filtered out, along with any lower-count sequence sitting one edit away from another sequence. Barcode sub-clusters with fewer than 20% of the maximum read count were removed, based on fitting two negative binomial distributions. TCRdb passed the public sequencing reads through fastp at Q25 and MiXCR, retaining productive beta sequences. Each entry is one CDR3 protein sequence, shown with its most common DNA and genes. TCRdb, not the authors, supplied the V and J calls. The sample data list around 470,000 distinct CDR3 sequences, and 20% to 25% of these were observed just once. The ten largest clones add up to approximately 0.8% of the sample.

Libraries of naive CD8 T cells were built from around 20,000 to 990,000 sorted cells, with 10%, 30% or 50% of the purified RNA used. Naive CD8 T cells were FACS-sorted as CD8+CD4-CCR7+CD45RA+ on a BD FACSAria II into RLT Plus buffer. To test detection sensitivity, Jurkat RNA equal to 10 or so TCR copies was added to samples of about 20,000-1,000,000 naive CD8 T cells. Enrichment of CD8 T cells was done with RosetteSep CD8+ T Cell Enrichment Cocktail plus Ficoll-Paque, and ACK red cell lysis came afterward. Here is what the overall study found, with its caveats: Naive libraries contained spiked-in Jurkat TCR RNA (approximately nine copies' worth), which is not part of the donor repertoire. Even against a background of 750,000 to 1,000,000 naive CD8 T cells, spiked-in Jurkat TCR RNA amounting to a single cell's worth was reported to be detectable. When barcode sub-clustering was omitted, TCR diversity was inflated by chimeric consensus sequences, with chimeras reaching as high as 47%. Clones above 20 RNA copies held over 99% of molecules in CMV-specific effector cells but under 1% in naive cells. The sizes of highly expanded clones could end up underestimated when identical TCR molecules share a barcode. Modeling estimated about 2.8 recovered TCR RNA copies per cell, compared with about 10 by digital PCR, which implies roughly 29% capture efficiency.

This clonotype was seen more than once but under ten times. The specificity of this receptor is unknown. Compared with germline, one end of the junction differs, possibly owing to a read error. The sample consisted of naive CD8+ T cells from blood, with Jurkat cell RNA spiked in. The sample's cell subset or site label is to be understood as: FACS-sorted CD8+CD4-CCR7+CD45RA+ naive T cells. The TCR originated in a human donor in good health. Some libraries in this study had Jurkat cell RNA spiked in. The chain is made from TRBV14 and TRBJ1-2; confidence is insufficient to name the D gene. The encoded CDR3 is CAGSQLQTSNYGYTF. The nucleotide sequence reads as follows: TGTGCCGGCAGCCAACTACAGACATCTAACTATGGCTACACCTTC.